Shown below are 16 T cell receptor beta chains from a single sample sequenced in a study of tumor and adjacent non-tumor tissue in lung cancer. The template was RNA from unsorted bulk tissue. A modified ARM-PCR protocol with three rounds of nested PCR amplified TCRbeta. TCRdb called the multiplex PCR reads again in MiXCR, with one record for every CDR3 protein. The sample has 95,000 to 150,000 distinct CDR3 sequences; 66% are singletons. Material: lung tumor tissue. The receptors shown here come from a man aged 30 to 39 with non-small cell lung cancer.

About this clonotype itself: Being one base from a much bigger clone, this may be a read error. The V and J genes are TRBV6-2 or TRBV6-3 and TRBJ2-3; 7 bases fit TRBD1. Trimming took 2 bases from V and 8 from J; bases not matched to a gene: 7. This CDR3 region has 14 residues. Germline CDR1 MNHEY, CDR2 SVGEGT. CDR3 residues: CASSYDEGGSTQYF. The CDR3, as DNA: TGTGCCAGCAGTTACGACGAAGGGGGCTCTACGCAGTATTTT.

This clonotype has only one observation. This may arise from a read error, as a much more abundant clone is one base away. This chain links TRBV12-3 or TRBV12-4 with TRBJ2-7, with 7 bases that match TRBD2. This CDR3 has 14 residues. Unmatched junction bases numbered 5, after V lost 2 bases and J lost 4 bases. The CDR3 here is CASSLHGTTYEQYF. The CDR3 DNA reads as TGTGCCAGCAGTTTACACGGGACTACTTACGAGCAGTACTTC.

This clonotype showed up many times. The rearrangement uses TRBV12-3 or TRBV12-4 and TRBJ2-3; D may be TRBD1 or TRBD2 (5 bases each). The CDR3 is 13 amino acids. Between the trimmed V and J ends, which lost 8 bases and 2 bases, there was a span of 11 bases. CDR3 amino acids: CASVRGTTDTQYF. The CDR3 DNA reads TGTGCCAGCGTTCGGGGCACCACAGATACGCAGTATTTT.

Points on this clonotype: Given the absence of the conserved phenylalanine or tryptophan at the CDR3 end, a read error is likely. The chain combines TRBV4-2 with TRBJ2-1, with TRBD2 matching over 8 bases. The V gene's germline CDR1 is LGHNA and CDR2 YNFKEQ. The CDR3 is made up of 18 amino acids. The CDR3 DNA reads TGTGCCAGTAGCCAAGAAGCCCTAGCGGGTTTAACCTACAATGAGCAGTTCGTC. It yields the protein CASSQEALAGLTYNEQFV.

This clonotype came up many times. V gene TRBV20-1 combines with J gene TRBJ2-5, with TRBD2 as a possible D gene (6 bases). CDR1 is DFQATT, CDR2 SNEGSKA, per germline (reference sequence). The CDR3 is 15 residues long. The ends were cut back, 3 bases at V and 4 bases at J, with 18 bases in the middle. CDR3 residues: CSASEVGGVRETQYF. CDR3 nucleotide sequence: TGCAGTGCTAGTGAGGTGGGGGGAGTGAGAGAGACCCAGTACTTC.

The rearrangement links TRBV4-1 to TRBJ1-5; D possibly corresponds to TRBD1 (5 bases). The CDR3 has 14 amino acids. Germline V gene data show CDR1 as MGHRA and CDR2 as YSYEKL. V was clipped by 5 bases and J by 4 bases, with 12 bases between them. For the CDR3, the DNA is TGCGCCAGCAGCGGGTCGGGGGGGAATCAGCCCCAGCATTTT. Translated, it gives CASSGSGGNQPQHF.

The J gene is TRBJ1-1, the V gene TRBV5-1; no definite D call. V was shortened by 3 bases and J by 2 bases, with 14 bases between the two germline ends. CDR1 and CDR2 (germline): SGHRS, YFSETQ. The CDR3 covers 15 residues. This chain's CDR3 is CASSSERHRNTEAFF. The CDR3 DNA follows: TGCGCCAGCAGCTCTGAGAGACACCGCAACACTGAAGCTTTCTTT.

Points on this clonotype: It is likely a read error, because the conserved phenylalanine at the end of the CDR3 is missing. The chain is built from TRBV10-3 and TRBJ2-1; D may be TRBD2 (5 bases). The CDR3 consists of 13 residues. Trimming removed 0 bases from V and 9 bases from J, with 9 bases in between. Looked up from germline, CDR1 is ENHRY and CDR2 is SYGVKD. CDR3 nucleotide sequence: TGTGCCATCAGTGAGTCGAGGGTCATTGAGCAGTTCTAC. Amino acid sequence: CAISESRVIEQFY.

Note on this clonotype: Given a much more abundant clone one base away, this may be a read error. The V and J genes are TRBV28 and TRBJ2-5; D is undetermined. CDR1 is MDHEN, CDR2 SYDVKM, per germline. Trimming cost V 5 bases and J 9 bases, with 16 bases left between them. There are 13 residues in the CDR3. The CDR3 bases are TGTGCCAGCAGTCCGCCAAGCGTCGAGGCCCAGTACTTC. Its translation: CASSPPSVEAQYF.

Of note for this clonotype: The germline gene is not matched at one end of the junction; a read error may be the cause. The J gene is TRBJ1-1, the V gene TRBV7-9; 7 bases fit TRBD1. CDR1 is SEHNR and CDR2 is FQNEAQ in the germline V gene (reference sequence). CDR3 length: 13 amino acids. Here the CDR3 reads CASSSGTDTDAFF. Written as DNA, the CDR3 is TGTGCCAGCAGCTCAGGGACAGACACTGATGCTTTCTTT.

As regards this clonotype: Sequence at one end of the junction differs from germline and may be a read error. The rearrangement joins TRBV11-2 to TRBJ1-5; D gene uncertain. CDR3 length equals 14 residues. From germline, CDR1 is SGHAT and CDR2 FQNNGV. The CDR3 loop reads CSSSSTVEGQPQHF. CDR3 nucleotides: TGTTCCAGTAGCTCCACAGTGGAAGGTCAGCCCCAGCATTTT.

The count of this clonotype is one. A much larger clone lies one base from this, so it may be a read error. Here the CDR3 DNA reads TGCGGTGCTAGCGGGATGGTTTCCTACGAGCAGTACTTC. This gives the protein CGASGMVSYEQYF. The chain links TRBV20-1 to TRBJ2-7, with 9 positions matching TRBD2. Germline CDR1 and CDR2: DFQATT and SNEGSKA (reference sequence). CDR3 length equals 13 residues.

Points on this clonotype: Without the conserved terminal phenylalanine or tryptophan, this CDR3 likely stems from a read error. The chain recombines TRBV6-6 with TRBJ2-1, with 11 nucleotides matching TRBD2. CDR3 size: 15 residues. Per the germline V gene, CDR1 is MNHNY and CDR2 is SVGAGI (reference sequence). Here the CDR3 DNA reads TGTGACAGCAGCATATTAGCGGGGGGGCCCAATGAGCAGTTCCTC. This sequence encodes CDSSILAGGPNEQFL.

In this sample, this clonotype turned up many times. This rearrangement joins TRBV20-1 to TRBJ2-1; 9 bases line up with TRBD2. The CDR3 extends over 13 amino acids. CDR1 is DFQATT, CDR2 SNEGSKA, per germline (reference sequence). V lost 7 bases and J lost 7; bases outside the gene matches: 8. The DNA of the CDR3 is TGCAGTGGGAGTAGCGGGAGTAAAAATGAGCAGTTCTTC. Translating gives CSGSSGSKNEQFF.

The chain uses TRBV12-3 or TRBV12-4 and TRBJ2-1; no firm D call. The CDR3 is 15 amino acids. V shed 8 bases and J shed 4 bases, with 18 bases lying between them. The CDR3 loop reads CASDPWADPYNEQFF. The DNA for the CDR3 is TGTGCCAGCGATCCGTGGGCGGACCCTTACAATGAGCAGTTCTTC.

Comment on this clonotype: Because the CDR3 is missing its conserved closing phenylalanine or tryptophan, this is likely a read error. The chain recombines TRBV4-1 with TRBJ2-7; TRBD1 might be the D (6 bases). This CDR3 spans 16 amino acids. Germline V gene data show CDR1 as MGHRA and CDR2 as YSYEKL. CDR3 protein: CASSQDETGQSYEQYY. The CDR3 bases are TGTGCCAGCAGCCAAGACGAGACAGGACAGAGCTACGAGCAGTACTAC.